The entry that follows covers one T cell receptor (beta chain) sequence. The antigen is unknown. Sequenced by immunoSEQ multiplex PCR; TCRdb stores in-frame clones only, minus some. The sample lists roughly 93,000 clones, roughly nine tenths seen once, with roughly 0.5% in the top ten. Systemic immunosuppression or a history of autoimmune disease excluded patients. The junction had 13 bases not matched to a gene; V was cut back by 8 bases and J by 1 base. Germline CDR1 SNHLY, CDR2 FYNNEI. This CDR3 has 17 residues. These data belong to a study of OX40 agonist ivuxolimab in advanced cancers. Study overall: Ivuxolimab, an antibody acting as an agonist of OX40 (CD134), was used to treat patients. Points from the study as a whole: Partial responders dosed at 0.1-3.0 mg/kg displayed clonal expansion ranking among the lowest. At 0.1 to 3.0 mg/kg and by week 6, CD4+ and CD8+ T cells in the blood had expanded clonally.

The V call is TRBV2, the J call TRBJ2-1; 8 positions match TRBD2. The material sequenced was CD4+ or CD8+ T cells sorted from blood, taken in a trial of the OX40 agonist ivuxolimab. The origin of this receptor is an adult with an advanced solid tumor such as melanoma, head and neck, liver or kidney cancer. CDR3 sequence (DNA): TGTGCCAGCTCCGGGGGGGGAGCGGGTACGTCCTACAATGAGCAGTTCTTC. It encodes CASSGGGAGTSYNEQFF.